The sequence of this TCR beta chain was determined in a study of cytomegalovirus exposure and HLA in healthy donors (dated by TCRdb to the late 2010s). The study in broad terms: An earlier analysis of roughly 570 of the donors reported approximately 260 Gb of sequence data and 90 million to 120 million unique TCR beta sequences obtained from 180 million or so T cells. Donor age, sex, ethnicity and CMV serostatus were compiled together with the repertoire data. The study aimed to test whether cataloging public T cell receptors could reveal signatures of past pathogen exposure. Typing coverage varied by locus: about 629-640 donors for A, B, C, DRB1 and DQB1; roughly 510 for DQA1; some 610 for DPA1; under 490 for DPB1. Genome-wide SNP genotypes for about 65% of the 666 donors were used in a later genetic analysis, which treated that subset as a discovery cohort. The T cell repertoires of some 670 subjects were profiled by immunosequencing and related to cytomegalovirus serostatus. Among the roughly 400 genotyped donors, around 81% belonged to the genetic ancestry cluster associated with self-reported Caucasian donors. Rather than drawing on any new phenotypic data, the later analysis identified candidate immune exposures from TCR beta sequences and the way those sequences occurred across donors. An earlier analysis of approximately 500 of the donors applied high-throughput TCR beta sequencing to assess whether each TCR beta V gene segment acted as functional or pseudogenic. The study combined high-throughput TCR immunosequencing, statistical association of individual TCRs with disease status, and machine learning to predict cytomegalovirus infection status. Roughly 5 DR-DQ haplotypes were treated as single units for association and clustering because of strong linkage in the cohort. Class I and class II HLA loci were covered by the typing at four-digit resolution. All discovery cohort repertoires had been generated using a single sequencing platform. Across around 400 genotyped donors of the cohort, an average of roughly 250,000 unique TCR beta nucleotide sequences per donor were sequenced, and roughly 18% of those sequences were non-productive. A later analysis re-analyzed previously published TCR beta repertoires from 500 to 700 donors and added high-resolution HLA genotyping to study TCR occurrence patterns. An early release that covered some 630 HLA-typed donors contained about 300 gigabases of sequencing data and tens of millions of unique TCR sequences. Along with the approximately 670-subject first cohort, a separate validation cohort of 120 different subjects was used. Points the paper makes about the study in general: The presence/absence analyses assumed that sequencing depth was roughly uniform across donors, and that assumption may not be true. In a later analysis, HLA-associated TCR beta chains showed more clonal expansion and lower generation probabilities than non-associated chains that were equally common. A later analysis associated 15,000 to 20,000 TCR beta sequences with specific HLA alleles at a false discovery rate of 0.05. The cohort was sequenced for TCR beta chains only, and without alpha or paired-chain data the features that could be detected were limited. In a later analysis, most CMV-associated TCR beta chains were found to appear HLA-restricted, with HLA associations seemingly driven largely by CMV exposure. A later analysis found that TCR association rates varied across HLA loci, with DRB1 alleles showing the most associated TCRs and HLA-C alleles the fewest. Cytomegalovirus status was reported to be diagnosed by the classifier with high specificity and sensitivity in both the original and validation cohorts. An earlier analysis of 587 of the donors showed that most TCR beta V segments appeared in productive rearrangements either about 90% or about 30% of the time, which broadly matched IMGT annotations. For the cohort, immune exposure information was limited to CMV serostatus. According to a later analysis, parvovirus B19, influenza, CMV and Epstein-Barr virus appeared linked to several top co-occurrence clusters. A cluster of highly shared sequence variants was judged likely to represent a technical artifact of the sequencing pipeline. A further reported finding was that TCR beta sequences accurately predicted the HLA-A and HLA-B alleles for most subjects in the first cohort. Correlated functional status among segregating V segments might be attributable to linkage disequilibrium, but an unknown experimental factor could not be ruled out. The earlier analysis of 587 of the donors excluded approximately 17 rarely observed V segments, including chromosome 9 orphons, because counts were too low. When HLA alleles, especially DR and DQ, strongly co-occurred, TCR associations were difficult to assign to individual alleles. In vitro tests confirmed that a few of the cytomegalovirus-associated TCR beta chains recognize cytomegalovirus antigens. Because HLA typing was missing for some donors at each locus, association tests included only the typed subset. According to a later genetic analysis, donors in an Asian-associated ancestry cluster had fewer N-insertions in productive TCRs than the approximately 610-donor mean. An association between a missense DCLRE1C variant and V-gene and J-gene trimming of TCR beta chains was found in a later genetic analysis and replicated in an independent cohort. Some IMGT-functional V segments, including TRBV6-2 and TRBV6-3, could not be told apart with the 87-base-pair reads, so those segments were excluded. The study gave a list of 150 to 200 TCR beta chains associated with cytomegalovirus. It was suggested by the authors that the approach could potentially be generalized to other disease states and immunological phenotypes. Across donors, most TCR sequences were observed very rarely, whereas some public TCRs were present in many individuals.

The cohort comprised some 700 healthy bone marrow donors. All cohort members were sampled while nominally healthy, although unrecorded immune exposures were likely present. The donor was CMV seronegative and belonged to the group of over 350 seronegative cohort members. Every donor gave a peripheral blood sample, and the peripheral blood mononuclear cells from that sample were used for TCR beta sequencing. The Qiagen DNeasy Blood Extraction Kit was used to extract genomic DNA from the blood cell samples. On this clone itself: The target of this receptor is not known. Per-nucleotide qualities are absent, and no much larger clonotype sits a single base away.

Library construction relied on the immunoSEQ multiplex PCR assay. For the multiplex PCR, a mixture combining 60 forward primers for TCR Vbeta segments and 13 reverse primers for TCR Jbeta segments was used. Amplification of the CDR3 region of rearranged TCR beta genes was performed with a multiplex PCR assay on genomic DNA. The amplified TCR beta libraries were sequenced on the Illumina HiSeq System as 87-base-pair reads. The study's processing was this. A later analysis counted tens of millions of unique TCR beta chains across the 650 to 800 repertoires, and around 9.9 million of these chains were shared by at least two donors. To remove PCR and sequencing errors, raw reads were error-corrected and collapsed into unique sequences using a nearest-neighbor algorithm that merged closely related sequences. Alignment of CDR3 sequences to IMGT reference sequences was used to assign V, D and J gene segments. For a sequence to be retained, a match of at least six nucleotides was required to both a V gene segment and a J gene segment. A rearrangement counted as productive if the CDR3 had no stop codons and remained in frame with V and J, and every other rearrangement counted as non-productive. CDR3 was defined according to IMGT convention as the region running from the second conserved V-encoded cysteine to the conserved J-encoded phenylalanine. In an earlier analysis of approximately 590 of the donors, sequences lacking an unambiguous match to a single V gene segment were excluded. An earlier analysis of about 590 of the donors classified V segments as functional when productive rearrangements were above 56.7% and as segregating when the standard deviation between donors was above 5%. A statistical classification framework was built to diagnose cytomegalovirus status from the catalog of TCR beta chain sequences. A later analysis assigned V and J genes by comparing TCR nucleotide sequences with IMGT/GENE-DB human TR gene sequences. Using the TCRdist pipeline, a later analysis assigned CDR3 sequences along with most-parsimonious VDJ recombination scenarios. In a later analysis, each TCR beta chain was defined by its CDR3 amino acid sequence together with its V-gene family, and reads without a unique V-gene family were excluded. To address suspected cross-contamination and a sequencing artifact, a later analysis removed a few hundred highly shared, low-generation-probability nucleotide sequences. In a later analysis, a clonal expansion index for each public chain was calculated from normalized within-repertoire ranks of inferred template counts. In a later analysis, generation probabilities were computed using a VDJ recombination model fitted to out-of-frame rearrangements, and the results were checked against IGoR. In a later analysis, hypergeometric tests were used to score TCR-TCR, TCR-HLA and TCR-CMV co-occurrence, with a repertoire-size bias correction applied to TCR pairs. A later analysis estimated false discovery rates by permuting HLA or CMV assignments 20 times. In a later analysis, co-occurring TCRs were grouped using DBSCAN, and TCRdist sequence similarity was added for clustering within HLA-allele-positive subsets. Repertoires with fewer than 30,000 or more than 120,000 public chains were left out of co-occurrence clustering, as were a handful of repertoires with anomalous nucleotide sharing. Drawn from immuneACCESS, this table holds only the in-frame rearrangements with V and J called that TCRdb kept. Clones are partly lost; checked studies trace under half to an unresolved V gene and leave the rest unexplained. That table furnishes V, J and clone size, whereas the DNA furnished D and trimming. The sample table shows approximately 200,000 clones, and almost 85% are seen once. Approximately 0.26% of the sample goes to the ten largest clones.

CDR1 SEHNR and CDR2 FQNEAQ were looked up in the germline V gene (reference sequence). From the cysteine through the phenylalanine, the CDR3 covers 12 amino acids. The only DNA kept is the CDR3, 36 bases in frame from the first base. The trim is 5 bases for V and 4 bases for J, with a gap of 8 bases between the germline ends. The source material was PBMCs. The origin of this receptor is a boy aged 5-17 years in good health and CMV-seronegative. Here the chain combines TRBV7-9 and TRBJ1-1; no D segment can be confidently identified. CDR3 sequence: CASSPAGTEAFF. The DNA sequence follows: TGTGCCAGCAGCCCCGCGGGCACTGAAGCTTTCTTT.